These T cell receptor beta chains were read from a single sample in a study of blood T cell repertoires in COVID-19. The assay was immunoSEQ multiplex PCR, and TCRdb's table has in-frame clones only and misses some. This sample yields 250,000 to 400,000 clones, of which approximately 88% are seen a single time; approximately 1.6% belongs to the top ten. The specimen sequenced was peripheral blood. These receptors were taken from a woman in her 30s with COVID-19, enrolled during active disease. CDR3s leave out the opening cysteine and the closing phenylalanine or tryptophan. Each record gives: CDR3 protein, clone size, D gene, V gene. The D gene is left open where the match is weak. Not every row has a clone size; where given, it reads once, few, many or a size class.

CDR3 protein: ASRRQGAYQPQH; clone size: NA; D gene: TRBD1; V gene: TRBV6-5
CDR3 protein: ASSQRLAEAYEQY; clone size: few; D gene: TRBD2; V gene: TRBV4-2
CDR3 protein: AWSVGSMNTEAF; clone size: once; D gene: NA; V gene: TRBV30
CDR3 protein: SAQGSGKNGYT; clone size: NA; D gene: NA; V gene: TRBV29-1
CDR3 protein: ASSYLTSGGGNEQF; clone size: NA; D gene: TRBD2; V gene: TRBV6-5
CDR3 protein: ASSLVPSGGADTQY; clone size: NA; D gene: TRBD2; V gene: TRBV11-2
CDR3 protein: ASSPGDYGYT; clone size: NA; D gene: NA; V gene: TRBV18
CDR3 protein: ASSFLGYKIRGSDSPLH; clone size: once; D gene: NA; V gene: TRBV28
CDR3 protein: ASSIGTGVRTDTQY; clone size: NA; D gene: TRBD1; V gene: TRBV7-2
CDR3 protein: ASSPRGGSNEQF; clone size: NA; D gene: TRBD2; V gene: TRBV6-5
CDR3 protein: AIRGVGRNETGYT; clone size: NA; D gene: NA; V gene: TRBV10-1
CDR3 protein: ASSFTGTTEAF; clone size: NA; D gene: NA; V gene: TRBV5-1
CDR3 protein: ASSVAGGSSYNEQF; clone size: NA; D gene: TRBD2; V gene: TRBV9
CDR3 protein: ASSQRSRRGGPNTGELF; clone size: few; D gene: NA; V gene: TRBV4-2
CDR3 protein: ASSLGTGEDTQY; clone size: NA; D gene: TRBD1; V gene: TRBV13
CDR3 protein: ASSLAAESRELEAF; clone size: NA; D gene: NA; V gene: TRBV27
CDR3 protein: ASSKGSSSGNTIY; clone size: NA; D gene: NA; V gene: TRBV7-9
CDR3 protein: ASSRTPGQPQH; clone size: NA; D gene: NA; V gene: TRBV3-1/TRBV3-2
CDR3 protein: ASSQAGGSYNEQF; clone size: NA; D gene: NA; V gene: TRBV28
CDR3 protein: ATSDMGGYT; clone size: once; D gene: NA; V gene: TRBV24-1
CDR3 protein: ASSHPGYDTEAF; clone size: NA; D gene: NA; V gene: TRBV25-1
CDR3 protein: ASSYGLAGQNTGELF; clone size: NA; D gene: TRBD2; V gene: TRBV5-1
CDR3 protein: ASSEFGASGGRSTDTQY; clone size: few; D gene: TRBD2; V gene: TRBV6-1
CDR3 protein: ASSLPNTNSPLH; clone size: NA; D gene: NA; V gene: TRBV5-6
CDR3 protein: ASGQGEKETQY; clone size: few; D gene: NA; V gene: TRBV11-2
CDR3 protein: ASSAGGVNTEAF; clone size: few; D gene: NA; V gene: TRBV7-9
CDR3 protein: ATSRDRSPTDTQY; clone size: NA; D gene: NA; V gene: TRBV15
CDR3 protein: ASSKGDRLQTGELF; clone size: NA; D gene: NA; V gene: TRBV21-1
CDR3 protein: ASSFNRGRGEQY; clone size: few; D gene: NA; V gene: TRBV11-2
CDR3 protein: ASRGDKTGLSNQPQH; clone size: NA; D gene: TRBD1; V gene: TRBV19
CDR3 protein: ASRGLEKLF; clone size: NA; D gene: NA; V gene: TRBV7-9
CDR3 protein: ATSSVGDTQY; clone size: NA; D gene: NA; V gene: TRBV24-1
CDR3 protein: ASSPGGRIGYT; clone size: NA; D gene: NA; V gene: TRBV5-5
CDR3 protein: ASSISEGGANVLT; clone size: NA; D gene: NA; V gene: TRBV19
CDR3 protein: ASSLASGLYTDTQY; clone size: once; D gene: NA; V gene: TRBV11-2
CDR3 protein: ASSIGGANEQY; clone size: NA; D gene: TRBD2; V gene: TRBV11-2
CDR3 protein: SVPGTGGRNWAF; clone size: NA; D gene: TRBD1; V gene: TRBV29-1